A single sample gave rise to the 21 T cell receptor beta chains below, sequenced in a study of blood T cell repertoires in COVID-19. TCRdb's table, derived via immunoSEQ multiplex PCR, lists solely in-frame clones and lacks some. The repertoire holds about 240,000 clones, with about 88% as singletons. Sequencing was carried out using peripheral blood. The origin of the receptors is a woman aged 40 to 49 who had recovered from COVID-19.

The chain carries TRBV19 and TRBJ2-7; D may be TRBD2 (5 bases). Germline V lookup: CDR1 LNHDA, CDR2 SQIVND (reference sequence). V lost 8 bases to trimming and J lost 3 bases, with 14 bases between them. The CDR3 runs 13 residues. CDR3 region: CASSAGVGYEQYF. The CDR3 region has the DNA TGTGCCAGTTCGGCCGGGGTGGGCTACGAGCAGTACTTC.

CDR3 sequence: CATSRREGVTGELFF. The CDR3, as DNA: TGTGCCACCTCCCGGCGGGAGGGTGTCACCGGGGAGCTGTTTTTT. J is TRBJ2-2 and V is TRBV2, with 9 bases matching TRBD2. V gave up 10 bases and J gave up 4 bases; unmatched junction bases: 10. Germline CDR1 is SNHLY and CDR2 is FYNNEI. CDR3 length equals 15 residues.

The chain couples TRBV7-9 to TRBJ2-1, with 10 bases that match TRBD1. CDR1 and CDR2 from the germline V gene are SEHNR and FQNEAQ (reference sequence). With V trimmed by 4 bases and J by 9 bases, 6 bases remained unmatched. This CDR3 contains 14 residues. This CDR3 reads CASSSGQGVGEQFF. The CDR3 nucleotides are TGTGCCAGCAGCTCCGGACAGGGGGTAGGTGAGCAGTTCTTC.

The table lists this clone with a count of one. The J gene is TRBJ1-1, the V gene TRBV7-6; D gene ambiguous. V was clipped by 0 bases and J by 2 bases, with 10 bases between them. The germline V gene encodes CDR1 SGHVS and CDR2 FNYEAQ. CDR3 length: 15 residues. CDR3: CASSLASSRNTEAFF. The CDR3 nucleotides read TGTGCCAGCAGCTTAGCGAGCTCCCGAAACACTGAAGCTTTCTTT. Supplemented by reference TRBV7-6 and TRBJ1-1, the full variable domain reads GAGVSQSPRYKVTKRGQDVALRCDPISGHVSLYWYRQALGQGPEFLTYFNYEAQQDKSGLPNDRFSAERPEGSISTLTIQRTEQRDSAMYRCASSLASSRNTEAFFGQGTRLTVV.

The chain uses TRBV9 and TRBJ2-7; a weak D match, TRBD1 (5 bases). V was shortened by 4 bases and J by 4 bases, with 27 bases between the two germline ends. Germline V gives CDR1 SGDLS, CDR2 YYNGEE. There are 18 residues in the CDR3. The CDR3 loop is CASSPTDLPWAGSYEQYF. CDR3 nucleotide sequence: TGTGCCAGCAGCCCTACAGACTTACCCTGGGCAGGGTCGTACGAGCAGTACTTC.

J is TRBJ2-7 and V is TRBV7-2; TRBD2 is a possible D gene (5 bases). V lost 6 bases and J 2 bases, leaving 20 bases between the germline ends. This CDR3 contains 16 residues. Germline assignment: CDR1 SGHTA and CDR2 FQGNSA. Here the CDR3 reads CASRPASPLFPYEQYV. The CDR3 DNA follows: TGTGCCAGCAGGCCCGCTAGCCCGCTTTTCCCCTACGAGCAGTACGTC.

In DNA form, the CDR3 reads TGTGCCAGCAGGGGAGCCGGGACAAATCAGCCCCAGCATTTT. This sequence encodes CASRGAGTNQPQHF. This chain connects TRBV13 to TRBJ1-5; possibly TRBD1 for D (6 bases). Germline V gene sequence: CDR1 PRHDT, CDR2 FYEKMQ (reference sequence). V was clipped by 6 bases and J by 4 bases, with 13 bases between them. There are 14 residues in the CDR3.

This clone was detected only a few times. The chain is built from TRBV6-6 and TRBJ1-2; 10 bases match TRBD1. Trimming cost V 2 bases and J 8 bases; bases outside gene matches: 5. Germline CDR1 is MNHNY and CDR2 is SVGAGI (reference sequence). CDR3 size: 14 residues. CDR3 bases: TGTGCCAGCAGTTACGGACAGGGGGAGGGAGGCTACACCTTC. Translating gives CASSYGQGEGGYTF.

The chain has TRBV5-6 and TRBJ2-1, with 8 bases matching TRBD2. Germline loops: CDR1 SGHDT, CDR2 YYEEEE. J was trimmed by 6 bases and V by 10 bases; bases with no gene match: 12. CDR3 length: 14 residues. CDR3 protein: CAAGVAGTANEQFF. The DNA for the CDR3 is TGTGCCGCGGGGGTAGCGGGAACTGCCAATGAGCAGTTCTTC.

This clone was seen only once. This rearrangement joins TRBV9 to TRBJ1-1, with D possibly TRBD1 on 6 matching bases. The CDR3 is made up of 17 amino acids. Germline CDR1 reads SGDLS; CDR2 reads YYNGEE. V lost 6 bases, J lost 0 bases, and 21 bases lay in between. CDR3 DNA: TGTGCCAGCACCAGGGACCGGGACAAGGGCTTGAACACTGAAGCTTTCTTT. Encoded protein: CASTRDRDKGLNTEAFF.

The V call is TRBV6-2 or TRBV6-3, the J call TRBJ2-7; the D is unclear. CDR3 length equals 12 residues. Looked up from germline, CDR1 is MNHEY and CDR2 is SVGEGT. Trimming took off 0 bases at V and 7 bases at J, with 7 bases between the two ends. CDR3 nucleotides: TGTGCCAGCAGTTACTCGACCGGGGAGCAGTACTTC. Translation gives CASSYSTGEQYF.

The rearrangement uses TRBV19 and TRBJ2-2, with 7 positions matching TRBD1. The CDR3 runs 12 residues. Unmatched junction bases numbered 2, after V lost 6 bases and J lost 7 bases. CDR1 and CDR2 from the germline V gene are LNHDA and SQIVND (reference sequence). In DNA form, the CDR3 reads TGTGCCAGTAGGACAGGGAACGGGGAGCTGTTTTTT. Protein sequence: CASRTGNGELFF.

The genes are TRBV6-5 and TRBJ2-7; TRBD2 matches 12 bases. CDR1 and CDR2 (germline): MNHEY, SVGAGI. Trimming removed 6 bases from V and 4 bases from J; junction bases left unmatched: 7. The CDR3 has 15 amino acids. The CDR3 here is CASRPTSGSLYEQYV. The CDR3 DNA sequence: TGTGCCAGCAGACCGACTAGCGGGAGCCTGTACGAGCAGTACGTC.

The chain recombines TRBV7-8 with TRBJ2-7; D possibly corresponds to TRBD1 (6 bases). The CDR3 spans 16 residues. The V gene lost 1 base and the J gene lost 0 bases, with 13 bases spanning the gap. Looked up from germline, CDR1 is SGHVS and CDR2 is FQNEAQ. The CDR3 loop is CASSLVGGDSSYEQYF. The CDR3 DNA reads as TGTGCCAGCAGCTTAGTAGGGGGAGACAGCTCCTACGAGCAGTACTTC.

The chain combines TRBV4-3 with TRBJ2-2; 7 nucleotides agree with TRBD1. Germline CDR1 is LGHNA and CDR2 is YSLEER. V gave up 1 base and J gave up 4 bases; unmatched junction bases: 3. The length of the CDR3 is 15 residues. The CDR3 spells CASSQAGTATGELFF. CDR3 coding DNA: TGCGCCAGCAGCCAAGCCGGGACAGCCACCGGGGAGCTGTTTTTT.

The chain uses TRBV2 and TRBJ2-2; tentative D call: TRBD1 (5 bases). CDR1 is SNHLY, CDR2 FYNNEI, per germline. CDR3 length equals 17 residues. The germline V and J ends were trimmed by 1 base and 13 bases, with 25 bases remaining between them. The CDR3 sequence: CASSEVTDRTRQRGLFF. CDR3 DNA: TGTGCCAGCAGTGAAGTAACCGACCGCACCAGACAAAGGGGGCTGTTTTTT.

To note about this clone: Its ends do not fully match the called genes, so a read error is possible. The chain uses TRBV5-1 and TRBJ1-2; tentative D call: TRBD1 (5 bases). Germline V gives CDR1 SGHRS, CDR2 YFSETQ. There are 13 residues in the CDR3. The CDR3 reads CASSLSQGKGSAF. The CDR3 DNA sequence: TGCGCCAGCAGCTTGTCTCAGGGAAAGGGATCGGCCTTC.

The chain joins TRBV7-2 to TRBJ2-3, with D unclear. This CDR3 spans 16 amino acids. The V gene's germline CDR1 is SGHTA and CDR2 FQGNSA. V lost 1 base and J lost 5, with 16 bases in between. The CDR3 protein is CASSLGVSRRGDTQYF. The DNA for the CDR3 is TGTGCCAGCAGCTTAGGGGTTAGCCGCCGTGGAGATACGCAGTATTTT.

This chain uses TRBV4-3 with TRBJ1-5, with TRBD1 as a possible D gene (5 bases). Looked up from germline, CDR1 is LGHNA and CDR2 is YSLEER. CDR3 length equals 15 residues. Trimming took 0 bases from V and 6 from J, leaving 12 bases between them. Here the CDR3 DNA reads TGCGCCAGCAGCCAAGATCGGGGGTATGGTCAGCCCCAGCATTTT. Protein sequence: CASSQDRGYGQPQHF.

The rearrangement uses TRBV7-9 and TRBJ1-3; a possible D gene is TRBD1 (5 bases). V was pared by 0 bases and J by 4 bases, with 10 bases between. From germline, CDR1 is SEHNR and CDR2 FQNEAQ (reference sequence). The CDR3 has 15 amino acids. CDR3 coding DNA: TGTGCCAGCAGCTTAGCGGCAGGGATGGGAAACACCATATATTTT. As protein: CASSLAAGMGNTIYF.

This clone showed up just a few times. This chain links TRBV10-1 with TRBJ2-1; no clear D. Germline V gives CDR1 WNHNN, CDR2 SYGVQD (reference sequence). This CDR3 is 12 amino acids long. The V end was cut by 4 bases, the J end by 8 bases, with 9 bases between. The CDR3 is CASSVRVDEQFF. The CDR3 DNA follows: TGCGCCAGCAGTGTCCGGGTCGATGAGCAGTTCTTC.